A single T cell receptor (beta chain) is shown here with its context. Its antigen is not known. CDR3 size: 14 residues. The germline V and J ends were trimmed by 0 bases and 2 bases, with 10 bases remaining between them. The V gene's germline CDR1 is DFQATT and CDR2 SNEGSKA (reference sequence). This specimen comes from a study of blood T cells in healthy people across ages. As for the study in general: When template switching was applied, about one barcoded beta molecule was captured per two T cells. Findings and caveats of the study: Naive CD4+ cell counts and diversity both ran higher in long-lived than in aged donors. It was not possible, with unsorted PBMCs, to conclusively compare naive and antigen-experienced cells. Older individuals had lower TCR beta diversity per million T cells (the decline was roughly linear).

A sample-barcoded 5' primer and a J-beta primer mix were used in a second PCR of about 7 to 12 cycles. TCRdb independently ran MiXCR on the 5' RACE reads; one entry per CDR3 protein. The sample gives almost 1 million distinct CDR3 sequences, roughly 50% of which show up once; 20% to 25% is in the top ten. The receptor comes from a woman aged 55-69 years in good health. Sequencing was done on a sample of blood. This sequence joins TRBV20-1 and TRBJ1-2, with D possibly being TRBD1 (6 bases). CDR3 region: CSAREAGANYGYTF. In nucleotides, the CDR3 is TGCAGTGCTAGAGAAGCGGGGGCGAACTATGGCTACACCTTC.